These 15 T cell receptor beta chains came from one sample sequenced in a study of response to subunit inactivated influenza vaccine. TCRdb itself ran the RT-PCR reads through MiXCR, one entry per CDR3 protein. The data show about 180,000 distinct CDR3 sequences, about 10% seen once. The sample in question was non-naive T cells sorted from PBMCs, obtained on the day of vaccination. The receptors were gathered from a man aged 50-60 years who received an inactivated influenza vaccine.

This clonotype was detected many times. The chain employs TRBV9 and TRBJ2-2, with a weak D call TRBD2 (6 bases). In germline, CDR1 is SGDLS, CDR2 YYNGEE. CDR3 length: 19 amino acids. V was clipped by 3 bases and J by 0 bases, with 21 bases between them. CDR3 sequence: CASSASGGLLKSNTGELFF. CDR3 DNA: TGTGCCAGCAGCGCCTCTGGGGGACTCTTGAAGTCGAACACCGGGGAGCTGTTTTTT.

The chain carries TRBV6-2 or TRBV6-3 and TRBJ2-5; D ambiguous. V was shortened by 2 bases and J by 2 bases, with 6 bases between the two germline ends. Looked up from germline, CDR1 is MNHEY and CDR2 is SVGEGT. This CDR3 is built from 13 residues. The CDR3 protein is CASSYRRQETQYF. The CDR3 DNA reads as TGTGCCAGCAGTTACAGGCGGCAAGAGACCCAGTACTTC.

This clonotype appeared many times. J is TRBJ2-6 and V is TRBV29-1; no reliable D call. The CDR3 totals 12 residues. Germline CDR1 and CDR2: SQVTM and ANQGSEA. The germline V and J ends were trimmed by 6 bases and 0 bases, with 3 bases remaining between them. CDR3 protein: CSVASGANVLTF. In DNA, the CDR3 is TGCAGCGTCGCCTCTGGGGCCAACGTCCTGACTTTC. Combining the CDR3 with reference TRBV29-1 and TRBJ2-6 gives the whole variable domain SAVISQKPSRDICQRGTSLTIQCQVDSQVTMMFWYRQQPGQSLTLIATANQGSEATYESGFVIDKFPISRPNLTFSTLTVSNMSPEDSSIYLCSVASGANVLTFGAGSRLTVL.

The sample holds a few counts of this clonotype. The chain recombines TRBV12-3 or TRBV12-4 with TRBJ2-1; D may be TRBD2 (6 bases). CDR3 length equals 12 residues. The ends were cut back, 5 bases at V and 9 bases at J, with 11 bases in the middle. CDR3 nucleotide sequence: TGTGCCAGCAGTACGGGAGACGGTGAGCAGTTCTTC. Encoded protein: CASSTGDGEQFF.

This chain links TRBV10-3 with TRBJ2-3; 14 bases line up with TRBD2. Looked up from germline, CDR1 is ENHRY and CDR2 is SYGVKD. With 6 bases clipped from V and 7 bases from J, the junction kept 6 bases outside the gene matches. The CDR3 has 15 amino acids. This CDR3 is CAIRGGTSGSNTQYF. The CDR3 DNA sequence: TGTGCCATCAGGGGCGGGACTAGCGGGAGTAATACGCAGTATTTT.

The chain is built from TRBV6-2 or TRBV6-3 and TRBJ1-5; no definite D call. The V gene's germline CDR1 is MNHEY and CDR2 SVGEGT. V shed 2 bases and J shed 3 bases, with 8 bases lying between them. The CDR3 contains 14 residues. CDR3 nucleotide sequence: TGTGCCAGCAGTTACCCTCTCAACAATCAGCCCCAGCATTTT. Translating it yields CASSYPLNNQPQHF.

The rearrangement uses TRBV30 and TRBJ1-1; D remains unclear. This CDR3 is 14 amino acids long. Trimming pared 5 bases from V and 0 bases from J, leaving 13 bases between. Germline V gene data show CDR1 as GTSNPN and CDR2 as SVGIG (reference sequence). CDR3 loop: CAWAMGDLNTEAFF. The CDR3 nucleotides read TGTGCCTGGGCTATGGGAGACTTGAACACTGAAGCTTTCTTT.

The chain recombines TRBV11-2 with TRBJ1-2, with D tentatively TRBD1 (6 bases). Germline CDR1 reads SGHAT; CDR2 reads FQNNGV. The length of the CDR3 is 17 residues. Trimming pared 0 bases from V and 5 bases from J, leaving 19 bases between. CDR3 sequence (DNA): TGTGCCAGCAGCTTAGAGGGTGGACAGATATTATTTTATGGCTACACCTTC. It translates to CASSLEGGQILFYGYTF.

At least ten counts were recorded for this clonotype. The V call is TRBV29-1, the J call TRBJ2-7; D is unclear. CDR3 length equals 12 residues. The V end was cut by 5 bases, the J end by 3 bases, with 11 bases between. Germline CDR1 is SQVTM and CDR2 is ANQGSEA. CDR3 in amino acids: CSVTSSLYEQYF. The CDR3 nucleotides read TGCAGCGTTACGTCCAGCCTCTACGAGCAGTACTTC.

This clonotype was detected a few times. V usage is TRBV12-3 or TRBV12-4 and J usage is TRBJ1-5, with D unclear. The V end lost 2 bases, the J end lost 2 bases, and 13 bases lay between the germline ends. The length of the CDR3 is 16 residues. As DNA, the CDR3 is TGTGCCAGCAGTTTACGTTCGGGAATCGGCAATCAGCCCCAGCATTTT. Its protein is CASSLRSGIGNQPQHF.

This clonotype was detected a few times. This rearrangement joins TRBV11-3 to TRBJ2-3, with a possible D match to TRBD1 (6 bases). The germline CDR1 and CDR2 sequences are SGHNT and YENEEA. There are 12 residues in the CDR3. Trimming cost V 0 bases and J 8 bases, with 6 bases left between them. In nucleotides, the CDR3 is TGTGCCAGCAGCTTAGAAGGGGGTACGCAGTATTTT. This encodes CASSLEGGTQYF.

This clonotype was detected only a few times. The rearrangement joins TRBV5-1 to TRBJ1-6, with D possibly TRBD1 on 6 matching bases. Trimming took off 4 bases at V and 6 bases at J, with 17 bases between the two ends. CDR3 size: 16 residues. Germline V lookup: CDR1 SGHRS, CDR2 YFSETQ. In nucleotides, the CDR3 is TGCGCCAGCAGCGTGGACAGTCAGCGCCTTAATTCACCCCTCCACTTT. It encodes CASSVDSQRLNSPLHF.

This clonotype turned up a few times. CDR3: CASSPSTWRGYEQYF. DNA of the CDR3: TGTGCCAGCAGCCCCTCCACGTGGAGGGGCTACGAGCAGTACTTC. The chain combines TRBV6-2 or TRBV6-3 with TRBJ2-7; a possible D gene is TRBD2 (6 bases). The length of the CDR3 is 15 residues. Germline V gene sequence: CDR1 MNHEY, CDR2 SVGEGT. The germline V and J ends were trimmed by 6 bases and 3 bases, with 18 bases remaining between them.

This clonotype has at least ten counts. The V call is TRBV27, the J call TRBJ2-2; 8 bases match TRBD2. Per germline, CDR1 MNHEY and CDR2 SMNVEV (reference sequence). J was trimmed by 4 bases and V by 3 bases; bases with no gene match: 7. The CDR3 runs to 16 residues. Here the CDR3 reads CASSFFQAGGTGELFF. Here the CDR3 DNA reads TGTGCCAGCAGTTTCTTCCAGGCGGGAGGCACCGGGGAGCTGTTTTTT.

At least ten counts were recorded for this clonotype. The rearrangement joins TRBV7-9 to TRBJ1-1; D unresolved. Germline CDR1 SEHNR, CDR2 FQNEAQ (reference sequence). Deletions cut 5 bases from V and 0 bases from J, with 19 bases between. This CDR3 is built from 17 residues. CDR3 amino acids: CASSPRSLTEVNTEAFF. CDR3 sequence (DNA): TGTGCCAGCAGCCCACGTTCCCTAACTGAAGTGAACACTGAAGCTTTCTTT.